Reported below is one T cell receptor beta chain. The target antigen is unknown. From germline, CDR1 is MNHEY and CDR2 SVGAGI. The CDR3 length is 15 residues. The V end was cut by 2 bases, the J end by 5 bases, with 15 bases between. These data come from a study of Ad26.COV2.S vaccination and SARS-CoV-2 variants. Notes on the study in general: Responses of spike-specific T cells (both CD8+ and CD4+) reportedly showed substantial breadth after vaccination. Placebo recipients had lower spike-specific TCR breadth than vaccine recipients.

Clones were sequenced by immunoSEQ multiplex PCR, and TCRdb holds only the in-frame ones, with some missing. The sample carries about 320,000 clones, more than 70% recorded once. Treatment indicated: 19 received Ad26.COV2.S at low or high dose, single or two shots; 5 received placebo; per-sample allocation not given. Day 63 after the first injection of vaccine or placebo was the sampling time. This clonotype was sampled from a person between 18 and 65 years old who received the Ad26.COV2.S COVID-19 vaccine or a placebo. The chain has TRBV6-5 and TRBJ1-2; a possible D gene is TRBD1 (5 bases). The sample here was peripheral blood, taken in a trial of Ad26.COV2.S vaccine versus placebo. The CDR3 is CASSYAPGLEYGYTF. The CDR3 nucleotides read TGTGCCAGCAGTTACGCACCGGGACTTGAATATGGCTACACCTTC.